Listed here are 26 T cell receptor beta chains from one sample, sequenced in a study of T cell responses to AZD1222 COVID-19 vaccine. Here immunoSEQ multiplex PCR was the method, and the copy in TCRdb shows in-frame clones only, minus some. The sample shows about 130,000 clones, approximately 90% of them seen only once. The source material was peripheral blood, sampled on day 0 of AZD1222 vaccination. All receptors come from an adult in good health.

The chain recombines TRBV19 with TRBJ2-1; 9 bases line up with TRBD2. This CDR3 is built from 17 residues. Trimming removed 7 bases from V and 4 bases from J; junction bases left unmatched: 14. Per the germline V gene, CDR1 is LNHDA and CDR2 is SQIVND (reference sequence). The CDR3 sequence is CASTKAPGLAPYNEQFF. DNA for the CDR3: TGTGCCAGTACCAAAGCTCCGGGACTAGCTCCATACAATGAGCAGTTCTTC.

This clone was observed a handful of times. This chain uses TRBV5-5 with TRBJ1-2; D remains ambiguous. Germline CDR1 SGHKS, CDR2 YYEKEE (reference sequence). The V end lost 0 bases, the J end lost 8 bases, and 17 bases lay between the germline ends. CDR3 size: 15 residues. CDR3 sequence: CASSLEGGLTAGYTF. CDR3 in DNA: TGTGCCAGCAGCTTGGAGGGTGGTCTCACGGCCGGCTACACCTTC. The full variable domain, with the rest looked up from reference TRBV5-5 and TRBJ1-2, is DAGVTQSPTHLIKTRGQQVTLRCSPISGHKSVSWYQQVLGQGPQFIFQYYEKEERGRGNFPDRFSARQFPNYSSELNVNALLLGDSALYLCASSLEGGLTAGYTFGSGTRLTVV.

The chain employs TRBV18 and TRBJ2-6; D possibly corresponds to TRBD1 (5 bases). Germline assignment: CDR1 KGHSH and CDR2 LQKENI. The CDR3 is 16 residues long. V lost 1 base and J 2 bases, leaving 9 bases between the germline ends. CDR3 DNA sequence: TGTGCCAGCTCACCACAGGGGCCGGCTGGGGCCAACGTCCTGACTTTC. It codes for CASSPQGPAGANVLTF.

The V call is TRBV4-2, the J call TRBJ2-5, with D unresolved. CDR1 LGHNA and CDR2 YNFKEQ come from the germline V gene. The CDR3 runs to 14 residues. V was shortened by 5 bases and J by 1 base, with 11 bases between the two germline ends. The CDR3 region is CASSVNWVQETQYF. DNA of the CDR3: TGTGCCAGCAGCGTAAACTGGGTCCAAGAGACCCAGTACTTC.

The chain combines TRBV2 with TRBJ1-1; D unresolved. There are 14 residues in the CDR3. CDR1 SNHLY and CDR2 FYNNEI come from the germline V gene. Trimming removed 7 bases from V and 4 bases from J, with 16 bases in between. CDR3 bases: TGTGCCAGCAAAATGAACTCGCGGGGCACTGAAGCTTTCTTT. Translating gives CASKMNSRGTEAFF.

The genes are TRBV27 and TRBJ1-6; no clear D gene. There are 16 residues in the CDR3. V was pared by 3 bases and J by 0 bases, with 9 bases between. Germline V gene data show CDR1 as MNHEY and CDR2 as SMNVEV (reference sequence). The CDR3 DNA reads as TGTGCCAGCAGTTTCCTTAGGAGCTCCTATAATTCACCCCTCCACTTT. This encodes CASSFLRSSYNSPLHF.

A single count supports this clone. J is TRBJ1-3 and V is TRBV28; D remains unclear. With 5 bases removed from V and 0 bases from J, the gap between germline ends came to 17 bases. CDR1 and CDR2 from the germline V gene are MDHEN and SYDVKM. The CDR3 consists of 17 residues. The chain's CDR3 is CASSPTSGLLSGNTIYF. The CDR3 nucleotides read TGTGCCAGCAGTCCTACGAGCGGTCTTCTCTCTGGAAACACCATATATTTT.

The chain has TRBV28 and TRBJ1-5, with TRBD1 matching 7 bases. The ends lost 8 bases at V and 2 bases at J; junction bases unmatched: 6. Germline V gives CDR1 MDHEN, CDR2 SYDVKM. The CDR3 runs 14 residues. The CDR3 sequence: CASRQGEGNQPQHF. DNA for the CDR3: TGTGCCAGCCGACAGGGAGAAGGCAATCAGCCCCAGCATTTT.

The chain combines TRBV27 with TRBJ2-2; 7 bases match TRBD1. Germline V gene lookup returns CDR1 MNHEY and CDR2 SMNVEV (reference sequence). This CDR3 region has 14 residues. V shed 6 bases, J shed 3 bases, and the junction held 4 bases outside the gene matches. CDR3 region: CASRGTEYTGELFF. The DNA of the CDR3 is TGTGCCAGCAGGGGGACAGAGTACACCGGGGAGCTGTTTTTT.

This rearrangement joins TRBV5-1 to TRBJ1-3; unclear D gene. Germline V gives CDR1 SGHRS, CDR2 YFSETQ. Trimming left V 0 bases short and J 0 bases short, with 7 bases between. This CDR3 is built from 15 residues. The CDR3 loop reads CASSLDTGSGNTIYF. The CDR3 bases are TGCGCCAGCAGCTTGGATACGGGCTCTGGAAACACCATATATTTT.

V is TRBV11-2 and J is TRBJ2-7; no firm D call. Germline assignment: CDR1 SGHAT and CDR2 FQNNGV. The CDR3 runs to 11 residues. The ends were cut back, 5 bases at V and 6 bases at J, with 8 bases in the middle. The CDR3 spells CASSLHGEQYF. CDR3 sequence (DNA): TGTGCCAGCAGCCTACACGGCGAGCAGTACTTC.

The chain couples TRBV19 to TRBJ2-5, with 8 bases lining up with TRBD2. Germline values: CDR1 LNHDA, CDR2 SQIVND (reference sequence). CDR3 length equals 14 residues. V dropped 7 bases and J dropped 2; count of bases not matched to a gene: 6. The CDR3 bases are TGTGCCAGTACTCCCGGGACTAGTCAAGAGACCCAGTACTTC. As protein: CASTPGTSQETQYF.

The V call is TRBV11-2, the J call TRBJ2-5; D assignment may be TRBD1 or TRBD2 (5 bases each). This CDR3 region has 13 residues. Germline V CDR1 and CDR2: SGHAT, FQNNGV. Deletions cut 5 bases from V and 4 bases from J, with 11 bases between. The CDR3 DNA sequence: TGTGCCAGCAGCATGGGACCCACAGAGACCCAGTACTTC. Translation: CASSMGPTETQYF.

The genes are TRBV7-2 and TRBJ2-7; 8 bases line up with TRBD2. Unmatched junction bases numbered 11, after V lost 4 bases and J lost 3 bases. The germline CDR1 and CDR2 sequences are SGHTA and FQGNSA. The CDR3 runs 16 residues. DNA of the CDR3: TGTGCCAGCAGCTCGGGACGCGGGGGGTCCCTCTACGAGCAGTACTTC. It is translated as CASSSGRGGSLYEQYF.

This chain connects TRBV7-3 to TRBJ1-2; D not resolved. Trimming took 2 bases from V and 7 from J, leaving 14 bases between them. The CDR3 totals 14 residues. Germline assignment: CDR1 SGHTA and CDR2 FQGTGA. CDR3 protein: CASSLGGAFGGYTF. CDR3 sequence (DNA): TGTGCCAGCAGCTTAGGTGGCGCCTTTGGTGGCTACACCTTC.

V gene TRBV28 combines with J gene TRBJ2-5; 10 bases agree with TRBD1. Germline-derived CDR1 and CDR2 are MDHEN and SYDVKM. The CDR3 runs to 15 residues. Trimming at V came to 7 bases and at J to 4 bases, leaving 9 bases not matched to a gene. The CDR3 DNA follows: TGTGCCAGCACCCCCGGGACAGGGGTTAGAGAGACCCAGTACTTC. It is translated as CASTPGTGVRETQYF. Combining the CDR3 with reference TRBV28 and TRBJ2-5 gives the whole variable domain DVKVTQSSRYLVKRTGEKVFLECVQDMDHENMFWYRQDPGLGLRLIYFSYDVKMKEKGDIPEGYSVSREKKERFSLILESASTNQTSMYLCASTPGTGVRETQYFGPGTRLLVL.

The chain is built from TRBV28 and TRBJ2-2, with 7 positions matching TRBD1. The ends lost 4 bases at V and 2 bases at J; junction bases unmatched: 10. Per germline, CDR1 MDHEN and CDR2 SYDVKM. The CDR3 totals 17 residues. CDR3 region: CASSYAETGSNTGELFF. The CDR3 DNA sequence: TGTGCCAGCAGTTATGCCGAGACAGGGAGTAACACCGGGGAGCTGTTTTTT.

CDR3 sequence reads: CASSRGMNTEAFF. CDR3 in DNA: TGTGCCAGCAGTAGAGGGATGAACACTGAAGCTTTCTTT. J is TRBJ1-1 and V is TRBV3-1 (or the pseudogene TRBV3-2); the D is unclear. The CDR3 spans 13 residues. CDR1 is LGHDT and CDR2 is YNNKEL in the germline V gene (reference sequence). V lost 6 bases to trimming and J lost 0 bases, with 8 bases between them.

The chain has TRBV6-2 or TRBV6-3 and TRBJ2-3; the match to TRBD2 covers 10 bases. Germline V gene lookup returns CDR1 MNHEY and CDR2 SVGEGT. V lost 2 bases to trimming and J lost 4 bases; unmatched junction nucleotides: 12. CDR3 length: 18 amino acids. CDR3 protein: CASSYISGGPKTSDTQYF. CDR3 sequence (DNA): TGTGCCAGCAGTTACATTAGCGGGGGGCCCAAAACTTCAGATACGCAGTATTTT.

The chain has TRBV7-8 and TRBJ2-1; TRBD2 agrees at 10 bases. This CDR3 region has 17 residues. Trimming at V came to 5 bases and at J to 0 bases, leaving 7 bases not matched to a gene. CDR1 SGHVS and CDR2 FQNEAQ come from the germline V gene. CDR3 sequence: CASSRWTSGISYNEQFF. The CDR3 DNA follows: TGTGCCAGCAGCCGATGGACTAGCGGTATCTCCTACAATGAGCAGTTCTTC.

This chain connects TRBV4-1 to TRBJ1-1; D is perhaps TRBD1 (5 bases). CDR3 length: 16 residues. Germline V gives CDR1 MGHRA, CDR2 YSYEKL. Trimming left V 1 base short and J 5 bases short, with 17 bases between. Written as DNA, the CDR3 is TGCGCCAGCAGCCAAGTAGGGGCCGGGACTGGAACTGAAGCTTTCTTT. Protein sequence: CASSQVGAGTGTEAFF.

This chain joins TRBV7-9 and TRBJ1-4; tentatively, D is TRBD1 (6 bases). Germline V gene lookup returns CDR1 SEHNR and CDR2 FQNEAQ (reference sequence). This CDR3 is built from 15 residues. Trimming pared 5 bases from V and 0 bases from J, leaving 10 bases between. In DNA form, the CDR3 reads TGTGCCAGCAGCCCCGACAGGTCAACTAATGAAAAACTGTTTTTT. It codes for CASSPDRSTNEKLFF. Complete variable domain (other parts from reference TRBV7-9 and TRBJ1-4): DTGVSQNPRHKITKRGQNVTFRCDPISEHNRLYWYRQTLGQGPEFLTYFQNEAQLEKSRLLSDRFSAERPKGSFSTLEIQRTEQGDSAMYLCASSPDRSTNEKLFFGSGTQLSVL.

This clone came up once. This sample also contains other DNA sequences that code for the same CDR3. CDR3 sequence reads: CASSVTRDSPYEQYF. CDR3 DNA: TGTGCCAGCAGCGTTACCAGGGATTCCCCCTACGAGCAGTACTTC. The V and J genes are TRBV9 and TRBJ2-7; D possibly corresponds to TRBD1 (5 bases). The CDR3 extends over 15 amino acids. Germline-derived CDR1 and CDR2 are SGDLS and YYNGEE. V shed 2 bases and J shed 2 bases, with 14 bases lying between them.

The V and J genes are TRBV9 and TRBJ2-2; possibly TRBD2 for D (5 bases). V lost 0 bases to trimming and J lost 6 bases, with 18 bases between them. The CDR3 consists of 17 residues. CDR1 is SGDLS and CDR2 is YYNGEE in the germline V gene. This CDR3 reads CASSVEASRARAGELFF. CDR3 sequence (DNA): TGTGCCAGCAGCGTAGAGGCTAGCCGGGCGAGAGCCGGGGAGCTGTTTTTT.

The sample holds a few counts of this clone. The chain links TRBV7-9 to TRBJ1-6, with 9 positions matching TRBD1. V was clipped by 1 base and J by 12 bases; unmatched bases: 7. The V gene's germline CDR1 is SEHNR and CDR2 FQNEAQ (reference sequence). The CDR3 is made up of 15 amino acids. The CDR3 DNA is TGTGCCAGCAGCTTAGGGACAGGGGTTGTAGAACCCCTCCACTTT. Protein product: CASSLGTGVVEPLHF.

J is TRBJ1-5 and V is TRBV16; no reliable D call. Germline V gene data show CDR1 as KGHSY and CDR2 as FQNENV. V shed 1 base and J shed 6 bases, with 7 bases lying between them. The length of the CDR3 is 13 residues. The DNA for the CDR3 is TGTGCCAGCAGCCAATGGGCGGGTCAGCCCCAGCATTTT. Its translation is CASSQWAGQPQHF.